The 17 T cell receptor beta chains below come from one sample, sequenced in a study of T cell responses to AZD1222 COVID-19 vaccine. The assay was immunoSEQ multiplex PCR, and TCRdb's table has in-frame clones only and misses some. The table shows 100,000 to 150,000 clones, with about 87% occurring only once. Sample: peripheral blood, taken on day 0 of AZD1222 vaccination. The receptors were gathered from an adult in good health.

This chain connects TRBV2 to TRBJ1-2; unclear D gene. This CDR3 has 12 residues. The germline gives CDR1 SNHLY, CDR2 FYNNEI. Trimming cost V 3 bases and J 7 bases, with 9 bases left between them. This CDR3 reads CASSEQASGYTF. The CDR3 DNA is TGTGCCAGCAGTGAGCAGGCCTCTGGCTACACCTTC.

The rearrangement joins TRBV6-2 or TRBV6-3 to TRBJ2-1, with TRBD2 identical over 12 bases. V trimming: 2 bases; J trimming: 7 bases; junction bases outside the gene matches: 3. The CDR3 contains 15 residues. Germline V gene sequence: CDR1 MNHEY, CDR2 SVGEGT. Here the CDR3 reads CASSYLGTSGNEQFF. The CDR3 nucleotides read TGTGCCAGCAGTTACCTCGGGACTAGCGGGAATGAGCAGTTCTTC.

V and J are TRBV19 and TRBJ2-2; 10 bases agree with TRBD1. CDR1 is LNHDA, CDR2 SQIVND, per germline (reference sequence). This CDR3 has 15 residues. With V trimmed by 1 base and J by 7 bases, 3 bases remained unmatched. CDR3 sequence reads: CASSIAGTGDGELFF. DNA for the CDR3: TGTGCCAGTAGTATAGCGGGGACAGGGGACGGGGAGCTGTTTTTT.

The CDR3 region is CASSAGGFGEQYF. CDR3 DNA sequence: TGTGCCAGCAGCGCAGGGGGGTTTGGCGAGCAGTACTTC. The chain has TRBV11-3 and TRBJ2-7; a possible D gene is TRBD1 (7 bases). This CDR3 is 13 amino acids long. CDR1 is SGHNT, CDR2 YENEEA, per germline. V shed 5 bases and J shed 6 bases, with 14 bases lying between them.

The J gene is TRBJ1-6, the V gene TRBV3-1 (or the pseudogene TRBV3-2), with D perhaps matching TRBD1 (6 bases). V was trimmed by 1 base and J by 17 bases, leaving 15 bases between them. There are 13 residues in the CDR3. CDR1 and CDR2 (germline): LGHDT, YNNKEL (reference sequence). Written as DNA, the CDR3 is TGTGCCAGCAGCCAAGGGGCCAGGGGAAGGTTCCACTTT. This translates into CASSQGARGRFHF.

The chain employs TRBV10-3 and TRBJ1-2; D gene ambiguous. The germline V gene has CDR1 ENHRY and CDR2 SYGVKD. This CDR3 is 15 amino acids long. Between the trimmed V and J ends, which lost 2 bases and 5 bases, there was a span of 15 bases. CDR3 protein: CAISEGRDPTYGYTF. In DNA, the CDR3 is TGTGCCATCAGTGAGGGTAGAGACCCTACTTATGGCTACACCTTC.

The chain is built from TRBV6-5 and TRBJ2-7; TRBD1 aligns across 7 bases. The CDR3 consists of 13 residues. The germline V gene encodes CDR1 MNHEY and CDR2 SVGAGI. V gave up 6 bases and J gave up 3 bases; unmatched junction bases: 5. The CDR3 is CASRVDRDYEQYF. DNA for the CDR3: TGTGCCAGCAGAGTCGACAGGGACTACGAGCAGTACTTC.

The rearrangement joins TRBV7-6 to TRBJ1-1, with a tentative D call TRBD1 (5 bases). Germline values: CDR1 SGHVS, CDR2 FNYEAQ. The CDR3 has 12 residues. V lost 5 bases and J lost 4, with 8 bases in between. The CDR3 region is CASSPTGTEAFF. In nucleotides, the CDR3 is TGTGCCAGCAGCCCCACAGGCACTGAAGCTTTCTTT.

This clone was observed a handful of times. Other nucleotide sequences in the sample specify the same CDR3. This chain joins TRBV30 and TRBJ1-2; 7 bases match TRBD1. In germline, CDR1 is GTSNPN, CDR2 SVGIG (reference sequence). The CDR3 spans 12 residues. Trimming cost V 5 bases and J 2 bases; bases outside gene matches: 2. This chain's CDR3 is CAWSTGNYGYTF. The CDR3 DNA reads TGTGCCTGGTCGACAGGGAACTATGGCTACACCTTC.

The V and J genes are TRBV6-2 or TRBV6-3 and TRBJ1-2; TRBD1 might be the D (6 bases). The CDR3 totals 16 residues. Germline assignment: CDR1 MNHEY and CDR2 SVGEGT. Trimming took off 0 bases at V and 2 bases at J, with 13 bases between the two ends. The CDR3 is CASSYSGGGKNYGYTF. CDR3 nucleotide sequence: TGTGCCAGCAGTTACTCAGGAGGGGGGAAGAACTATGGCTACACCTTC.

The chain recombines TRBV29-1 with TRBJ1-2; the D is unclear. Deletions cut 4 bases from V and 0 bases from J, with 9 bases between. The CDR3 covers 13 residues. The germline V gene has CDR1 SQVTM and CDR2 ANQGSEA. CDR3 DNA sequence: TGCAGCGTTGCCCGGGAAGCTAACTATGGCTACACCTTC. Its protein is CSVAREANYGYTF. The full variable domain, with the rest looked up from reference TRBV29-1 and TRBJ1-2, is SAVISQKPSRDICQRGTSLTIQCQVDSQVTMMFWYRQQPGQSLTLIATANQGSEATYESGFVIDKFPISRPNLTFSTLTVSNMSPEDSSIYLCSVAREANYGYTFGSGTRLTVV.

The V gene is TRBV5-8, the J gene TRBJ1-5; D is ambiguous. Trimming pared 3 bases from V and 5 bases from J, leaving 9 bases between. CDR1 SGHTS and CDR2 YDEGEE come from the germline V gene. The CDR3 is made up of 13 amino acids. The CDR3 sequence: CASSSGLYQPQHF. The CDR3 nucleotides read TGTGCCAGCAGCTCAGGACTTTATCAGCCCCAGCATTTT.

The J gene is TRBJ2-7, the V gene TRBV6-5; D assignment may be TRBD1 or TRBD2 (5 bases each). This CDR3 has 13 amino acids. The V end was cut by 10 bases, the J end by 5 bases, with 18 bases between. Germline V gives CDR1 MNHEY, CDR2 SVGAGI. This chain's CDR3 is CATMGVEGDEQYF. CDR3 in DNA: TGTGCCACCATGGGGGTAGAAGGCGACGAGCAGTACTTC.

The CDR3 DNA reads TGTGCCAGCAGTGATGACCGACAGTTAAACTTGAACACTGAAGCTTTCTTT. Translation gives CASSDDRQLNLNTEAFF. The chain is built from TRBV2 and TRBJ1-1; TRBD1 might be the D (5 bases). V dropped 3 bases and J dropped 0 bases, with 17 bases sitting between them. Germline V CDR1 and CDR2: SNHLY, FYNNEI. The length of the CDR3 is 17 residues.

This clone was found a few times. CDR3 region: CASSFRPAGTDQPQHF. For the CDR3, the DNA is TGTGCCAGCAGCTTTCGTCCGGCAGGGACGGATCAGCCCCAGCATTTT. The chain is built from TRBV5-5 and TRBJ1-5; possible D gene TRBD1, 5 bases. V gave up 2 bases and J gave up 5 bases, with 17 bases separating them. The CDR3 contains 16 residues. Germline CDR1 reads SGHKS; CDR2 reads YYEKEE (reference sequence).

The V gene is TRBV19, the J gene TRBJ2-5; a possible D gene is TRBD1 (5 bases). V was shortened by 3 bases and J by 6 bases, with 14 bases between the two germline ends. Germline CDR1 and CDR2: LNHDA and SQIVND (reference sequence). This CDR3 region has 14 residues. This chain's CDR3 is CASSMARVEKTQYF. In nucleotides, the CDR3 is TGTGCCAGTAGTATGGCCAGGGTTGAAAAGACCCAGTACTTC. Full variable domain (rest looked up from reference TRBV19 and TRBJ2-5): DGGITQSPKYLFRKEGQNVTLSCEQNLNHDAMYWYRQDPGQGLRLIYYSQIVNDFQKGDIAEGYSVSREKKESFPLTVTSAQKNPTAFYLCASSMARVEKTQYFGPGTRLLVL.

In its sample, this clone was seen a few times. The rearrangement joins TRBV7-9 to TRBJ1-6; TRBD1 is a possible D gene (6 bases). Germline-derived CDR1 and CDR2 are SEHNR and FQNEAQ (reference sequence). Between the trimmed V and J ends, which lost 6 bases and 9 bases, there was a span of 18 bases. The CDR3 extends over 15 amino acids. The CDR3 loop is CASRTNRELGSPLHF. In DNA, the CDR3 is TGTGCCAGCAGGACCAACAGGGAGTTAGGTTCACCCCTCCACTTT.